This T cell receptor beta chain was recorded in a study of blood T cell repertoires in COVID-19. Overall study: PBMCs, B-cell-depleted T cells, or T cells provided the cDNA or gDNA that made up the material.

Using immunoSEQ multiplex PCR, the repertoire was profiled, and TCRdb retains in-frame clones only, with some absent. The table includes 200,000 to 250,000 clones, approximately 88% detected once. Germline loops: CDR1 LNHDA, CDR2 SQIVND (reference sequence). The CDR3 totals 13 residues. With 3 bases removed from V and 11 bases from J, the gap between germline ends came to 14 bases. V usage is TRBV19 and J usage is TRBJ1-3; D is ambiguous. The TCR originated in a woman in her 30s who had been exposed to COVID-19. The sample comprised PBMCs or T cells enriched from blood (not recorded which). Here the CDR3 reads CASSIVSGSAIYF. CDR3 bases: TGTGCCAGTAGTATTGTCAGCGGCTCCGCCATATATTTT.